This T cell receptor beta chain derives from a study of blood T cell repertoires in COVID-19. Study-wide background: COVID-19 samples collected from the United States, Italy and Spain covered acute and convalescent phases. The analysed material was cDNA or gDNA that came from T cells, B-cell-depleted T cells, or PBMCs.

Clones were sequenced by immunoSEQ multiplex PCR, and TCRdb holds only the in-frame ones, with some missing. The data contain 200,000 to 250,000 clones, roughly 84% of them singletons. This clone came up once. Symptom resolution, clearance, or two negative PCRs marked the recovered donors of Cohort 3. CDR1 SGDLS and CDR2 YYNGEE come from the germline V gene. The CDR3 has 14 amino acids. Unmatched junction bases numbered 5, after V lost 4 bases and J lost 5 bases. The V gene is TRBV9, the J gene TRBJ2-5, with 10 bases identical to TRBD2. The clonotype was recovered from a woman between 40 and 50 years old who had recovered from COVID-19. The source material was PBMCs or T cells enriched from blood (not recorded which). The CDR3 reads CASSPSGRGETQYF. In nucleotides, the CDR3 is TGTGCCAGCAGCCCTAGCGGGAGAGGTGAGACCCAGTACTTC.